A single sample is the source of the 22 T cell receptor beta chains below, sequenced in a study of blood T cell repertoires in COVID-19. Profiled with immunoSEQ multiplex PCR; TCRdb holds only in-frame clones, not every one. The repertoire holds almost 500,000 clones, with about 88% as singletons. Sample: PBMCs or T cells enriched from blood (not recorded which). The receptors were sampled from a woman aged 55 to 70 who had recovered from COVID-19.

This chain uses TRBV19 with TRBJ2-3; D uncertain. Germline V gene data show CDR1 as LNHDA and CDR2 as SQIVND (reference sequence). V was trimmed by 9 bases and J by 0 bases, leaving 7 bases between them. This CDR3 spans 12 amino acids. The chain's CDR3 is CASRSSTDTQYF. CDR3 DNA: TGTGCCAGCAGATCTAGCACAGATACGCAGTATTTT.

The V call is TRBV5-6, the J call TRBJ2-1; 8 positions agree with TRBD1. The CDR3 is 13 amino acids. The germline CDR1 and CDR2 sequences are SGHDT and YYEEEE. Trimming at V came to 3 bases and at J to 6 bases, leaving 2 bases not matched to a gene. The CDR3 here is CASSSDRVNEQFF. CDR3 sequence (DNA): TGTGCCAGCAGCTCGGACAGGGTCAATGAGCAGTTCTTC.

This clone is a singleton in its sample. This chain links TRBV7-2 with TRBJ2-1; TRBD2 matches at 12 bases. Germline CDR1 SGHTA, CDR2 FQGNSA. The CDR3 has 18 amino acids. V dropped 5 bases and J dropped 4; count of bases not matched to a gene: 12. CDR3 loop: CASSKRPSGGARYNEQFF. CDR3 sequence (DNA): TGTGCCAGCAGCAAACGGCCTAGCGGGGGGGCAAGGTACAATGAGCAGTTCTTC.

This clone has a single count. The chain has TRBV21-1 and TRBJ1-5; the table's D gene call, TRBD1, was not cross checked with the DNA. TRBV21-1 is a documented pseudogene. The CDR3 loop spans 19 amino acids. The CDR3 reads CASSKFKANGTGSNQPQHF. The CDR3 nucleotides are TGTGCCAGCAGCAAATTCAAAGCCAATGGGACAGGGAGTAATCAGCCCCAGCATTTT.

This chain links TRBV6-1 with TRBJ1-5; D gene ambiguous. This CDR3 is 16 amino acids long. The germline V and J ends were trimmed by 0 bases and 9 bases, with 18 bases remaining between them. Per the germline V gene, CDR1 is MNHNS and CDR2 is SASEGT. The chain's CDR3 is CASSEAASTARGPQHF. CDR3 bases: TGTGCCAGCAGTGAAGCGGCCTCCACCGCCCGAGGGCCCCAGCATTTT.

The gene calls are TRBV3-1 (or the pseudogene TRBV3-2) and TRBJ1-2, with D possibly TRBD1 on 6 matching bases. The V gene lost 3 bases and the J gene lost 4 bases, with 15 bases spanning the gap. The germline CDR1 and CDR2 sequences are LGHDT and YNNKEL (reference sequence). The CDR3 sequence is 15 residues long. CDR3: CASSQTRGSRYGYTF. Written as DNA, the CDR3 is TGTGCCAGCAGCCAGACCAGGGGCTCTCGCTATGGCTACACCTTC.

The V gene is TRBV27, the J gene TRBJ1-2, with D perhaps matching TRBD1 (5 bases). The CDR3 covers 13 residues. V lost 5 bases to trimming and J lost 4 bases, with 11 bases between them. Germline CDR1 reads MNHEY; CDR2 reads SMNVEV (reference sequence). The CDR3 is CASSMGGGYGYTF. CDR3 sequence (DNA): TGTGCCAGCAGTATGGGGGGGGGCTATGGCTACACCTTC.

DNA for the CDR3: TGTGCCAGCCTGCTGACAGTTAGCAATCAGCCCCAGCATTTT. It codes for CASLLTVSNQPQHF. This chain connects TRBV6-5 to TRBJ1-5; maybe TRBD1 (5 bases). Trimming shortened V by 8 bases and J by 0 bases, and 11 bases separated the two germline ends. Germline CDR1 is MNHEY and CDR2 is SVGAGI. There are 14 residues in the CDR3.

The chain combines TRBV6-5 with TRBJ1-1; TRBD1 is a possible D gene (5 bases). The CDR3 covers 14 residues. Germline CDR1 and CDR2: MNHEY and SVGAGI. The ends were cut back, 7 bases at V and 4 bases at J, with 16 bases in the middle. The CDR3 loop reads CASIPGGSGTEAFF. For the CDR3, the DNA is TGTGCCAGCATTCCTGGGGGGTCGGGCACTGAAGCTTTCTTT.

The CDR3 sequence: CASSPSGGGSYEQYF. The CDR3 nucleotides read TGTGCCAGCAGCCCATCGGGCGGGGGTTCCTACGAGCAGTACTTC. The rearrangement links TRBV9 to TRBJ2-7; 7 bases align to TRBD2. V lost 4 bases to trimming and J lost 1 base; unmatched junction nucleotides: 8. The CDR3 contains 15 residues. Germline CDR1 and CDR2: SGDLS and YYNGEE.

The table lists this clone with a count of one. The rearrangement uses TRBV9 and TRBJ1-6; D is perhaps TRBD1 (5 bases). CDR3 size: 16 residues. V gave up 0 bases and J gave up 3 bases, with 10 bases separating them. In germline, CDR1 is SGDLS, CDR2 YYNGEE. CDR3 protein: CASSVGDRYYNSPLHF. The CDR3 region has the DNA TGTGCCAGCAGCGTAGGAGACAGATACTATAATTCACCCCTCCACTTT.

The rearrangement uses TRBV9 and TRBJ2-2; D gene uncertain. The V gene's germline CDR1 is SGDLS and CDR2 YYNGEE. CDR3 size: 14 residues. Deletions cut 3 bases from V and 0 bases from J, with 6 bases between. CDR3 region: CASSAPANTGELFF. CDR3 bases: TGTGCCAGCAGCGCCCCCGCGAACACCGGGGAGCTGTTTTTT.

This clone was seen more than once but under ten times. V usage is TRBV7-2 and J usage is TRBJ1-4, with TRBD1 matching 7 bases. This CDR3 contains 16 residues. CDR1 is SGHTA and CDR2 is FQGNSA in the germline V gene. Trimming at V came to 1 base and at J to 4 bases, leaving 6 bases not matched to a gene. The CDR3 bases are TGTGCCAGCAGCTTAGGACAGGGTAGGGGTAATGAAAAACTGTTTTTT. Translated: CASSLGQGRGNEKLFF.

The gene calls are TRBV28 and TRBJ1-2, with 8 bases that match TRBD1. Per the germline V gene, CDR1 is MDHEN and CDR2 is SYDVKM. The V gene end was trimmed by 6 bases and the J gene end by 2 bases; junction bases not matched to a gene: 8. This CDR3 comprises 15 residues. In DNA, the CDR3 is TGTGCCAGCAGCCCCCGGACAGGGTGGAACTATGGCTACACCTTC. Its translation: CASSPRTGWNYGYTF.

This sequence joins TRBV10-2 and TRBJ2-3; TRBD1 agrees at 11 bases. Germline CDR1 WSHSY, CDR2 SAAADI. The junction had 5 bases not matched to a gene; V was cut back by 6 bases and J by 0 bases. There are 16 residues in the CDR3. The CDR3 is CASRDRGRPSTDTQYF. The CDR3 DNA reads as TGCGCCAGCAGGGACAGGGGGCGGCCTAGCACAGATACGCAGTATTTT.

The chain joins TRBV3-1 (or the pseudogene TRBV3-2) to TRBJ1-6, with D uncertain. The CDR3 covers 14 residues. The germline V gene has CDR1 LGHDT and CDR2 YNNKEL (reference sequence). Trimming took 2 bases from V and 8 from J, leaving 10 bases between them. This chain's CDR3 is CASSQSRSYSPLHF. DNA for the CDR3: TGTGCCAGCAGCCAATCGCGGTCCTATTCACCCCTCCACTTT.

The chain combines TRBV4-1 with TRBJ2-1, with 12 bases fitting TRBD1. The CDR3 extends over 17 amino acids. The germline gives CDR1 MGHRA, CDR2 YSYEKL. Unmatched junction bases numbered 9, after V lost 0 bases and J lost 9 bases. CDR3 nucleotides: TGCGCCAGCAGCCAAGAAGAGGGACAGGGGGCGAGGCGTGAGCAGTTCTTC. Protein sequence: CASSQEEGQGARREQFF.

CDR3 DNA: TGTGCCAGTAGTAGGGGGGGGACTAATTCACCCCTCCACTTT. It specifies CASSRGGTNSPLHF. The chain has TRBV19 and TRBJ1-6, with D perhaps TRBD1 (5 bases). The ends were cut back, 4 bases at V and 6 bases at J, with 10 bases in the middle. This CDR3 has 14 residues. Germline V gene sequence: CDR1 LNHDA, CDR2 SQIVND (reference sequence).

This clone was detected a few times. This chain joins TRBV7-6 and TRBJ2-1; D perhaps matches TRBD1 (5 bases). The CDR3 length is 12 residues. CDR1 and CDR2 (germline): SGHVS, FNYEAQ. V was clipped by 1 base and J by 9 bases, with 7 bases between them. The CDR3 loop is CASSLGGSEQFF. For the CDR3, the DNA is TGTGCCAGCAGCTTAGGGGGCAGTGAGCAGTTCTTC.

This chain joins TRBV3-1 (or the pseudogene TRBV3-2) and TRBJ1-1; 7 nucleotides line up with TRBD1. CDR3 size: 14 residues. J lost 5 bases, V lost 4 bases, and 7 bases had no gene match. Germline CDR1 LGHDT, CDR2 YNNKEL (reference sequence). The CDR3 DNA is TGTGCCAGCAGCCCCACAGGGGCGGATACTGAAGCTTTCTTT. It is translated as CASSPTGADTEAFF.

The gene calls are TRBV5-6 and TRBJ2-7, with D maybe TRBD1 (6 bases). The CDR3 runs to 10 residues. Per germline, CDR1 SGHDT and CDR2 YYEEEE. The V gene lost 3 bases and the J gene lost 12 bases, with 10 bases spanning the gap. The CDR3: CASSCNRVYV. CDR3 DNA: TGTGCCAGCAGCTGCAACAGGGTGTACGTC.

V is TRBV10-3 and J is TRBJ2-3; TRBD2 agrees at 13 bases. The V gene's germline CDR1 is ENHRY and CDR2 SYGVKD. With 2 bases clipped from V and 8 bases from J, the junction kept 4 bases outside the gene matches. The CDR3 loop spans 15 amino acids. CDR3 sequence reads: CAISEGTSGGATQYF. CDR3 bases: TGTGCCATCAGTGAGGGTACTAGCGGGGGGGCTACGCAGTATTTT.